This T cell receptor (beta chain) was captured in a study of T cells in Graves' hyperthyroidism and ophthalmopathy. CDR1 and CDR2 (germline): SNHLY, FYNNEI. The CDR3 is made up of 14 amino acids. V dropped 8 bases and J dropped 6 bases, with 16 bases sitting between them. RNA transcripts provided the source from which TCR beta CDR3 regions were amplified. The study used the HTBI primer set for a first-round RT-PCR of the TCR CDR3. TCRdb independently ran MiXCR on the multiplex PCR reads; one entry per CDR3 protein. Altogether 490,000 or so distinct CDR3 sequences are present, around 20% being singletons, with the ten largest covering less than 55%. This clonotype was observed many times. Antigen unknown. Regarding the study as a whole: Peripheral blood also featured most of the thyroid clonotypes expanded above 0.001.

Material: blood. The V and J genes are TRBV2 and TRBJ2-2, with D maybe TRBD1 (6 bases). This TCR was recovered from a man aged 40-49 years with Graves' ophthalmopathy. CDR3 sequence: CASGDRSGAGELFF. The CDR3, as DNA: TGTGCCAGCGGGGATCGATCAGGGGCCGGGGAGCTGTTTTTT.